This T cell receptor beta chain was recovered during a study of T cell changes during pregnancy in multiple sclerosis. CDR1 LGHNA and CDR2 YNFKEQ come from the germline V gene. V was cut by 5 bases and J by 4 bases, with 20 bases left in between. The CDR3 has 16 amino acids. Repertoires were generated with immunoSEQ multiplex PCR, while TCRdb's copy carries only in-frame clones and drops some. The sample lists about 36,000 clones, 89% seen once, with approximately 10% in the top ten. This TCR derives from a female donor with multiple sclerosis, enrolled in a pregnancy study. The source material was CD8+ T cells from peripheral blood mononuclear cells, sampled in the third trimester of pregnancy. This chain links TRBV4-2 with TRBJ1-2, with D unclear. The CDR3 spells CASSSTVMEGPYGYTF. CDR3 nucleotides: TGTGCCAGCAGCTCAACCGTCATGGAGGGCCCCTATGGCTACACCTTC.